Below, one TCR beta chain is given with its context. There are a few counts of this clonotype. No antigen is known for it. It has no much larger one-base neighbor in the sample; base qualities were not kept. From its cysteine to its phenylalanine, the CDR3 spans 14 amino acids. Only CDR3 DNA is held: 42 bases, read in frame from base 1. V gives up 6 bases and J gives up 0 bases, and the segment between their germline ends measures 8 bases. Taken from the germline V gene (reference sequence), the CDR1 and CDR2 loops are LNHDA and SQIVND. The source of the sample is a study of T-cell reconstitution after alpha-beta-depleted transplantation in children (dated by TCRdb to the mid-2010s). Looking at the study overall: T-cell immune reconstitution after TCRalphabeta/CD19-depleted allogeneic hematopoietic cell transplantation in children was quantitatively tracked in the study by means of TCR repertoire profiling.

Receptors were amplified or captured by PCR. Sequencing was carried out with an Illumina HiSeq 2500. Molecular barcoding was employed in the preparation of TCR libraries, with unique molecular identifiers being used to normalize TCRbeta repertoire quantification. The public sequencing data were trimmed at Q25 with fastp and processed into clonotypes with MiXCR by TCRdb, which kept only in-frame beta chains. One record per CDR3 amino acid sequence lists the most common genes and DNA. For this sample the table gives 490,000 or so distinct CDR3 sequences, of which 10% to 13% were detected only once. The top ten clonotypes cover about 2% of the sample. Explained via the paper, the treatment or condition label denotes: allogeneic hematopoietic cell transplantation with graft depleted of TCRalphabeta T cells and CD19 B cells. The children who served as transplant recipients had been given grafts of TCRalphabeta/CD19-depleted allogeneic hematopoietic cells.

The full study reports these points: Over the following months the frequencies of hyperexpanded clones went down, and after one year T-cell counts and TCRbeta diversity were mostly credited to newly produced T cells. In some patients, the high TCRbeta diversity seen at day 60 was put down to recipient T cells and intrathymic progenitors that had survived conditioning. About two months after transplant, the apparently early recovery of alphabetaT-cell counts reportedly depended on just several hundred clones that had expanded rapidly and came from non-depleted graft cells.

Material: PBMCs, obtained before TCRalphabeta/CD19-depleted stem cell transplant. The chain joins TRBV19 to TRBJ2-2; the D region possibly corresponds to TRBD1 (5 bases align). This TCR was sampled from a child aged 2 to 10 with inherited bone marrow failure, due to receive a stem cell transplant. The CDR3 has the sequence CASSDSPNTGELFF. The DNA sequence is as follows: TGTGCCAGTAGCGACAGCCCGAACACCGGGGAGCTGTTTTTT.